The entry that follows covers one T cell receptor (beta chain) sequence. This clone's antigen is unknown. Qualities for individual bases were not recorded, and no much larger clone is one base off. The data are from a study of CD8 T cells in Susac syndrome (dated by TCRdb to the late 2010s). As for the study more broadly: Whether CD8+ T cell activation and differentiation in Susac syndrome was antigen driven was tested using repertoire sequencing. Clonality of the CD8+ T cell repertoire was compared between about a dozen healthy donors, approximately 14 Susac syndrome patients and some 15 multiple sclerosis patients.

What the research found in general, with its limitations: The number of individuals in the TCR sequencing and HLA analysis was recognized as being relatively small.

Peripheral blood CD8+ and CD4+ T cells from healthy donors, Susac syndrome patients and multiple sclerosis patients were profiled by high-throughput TCR beta sequencing. The multiple sclerosis controls were treatment-naive patients whose relapsing-remitting disease, either stable or active, fulfilled the revised McDonald criteria. Bulk CD8+ and CD4+ T cells were purified magnetically by negative isolation, whereas CD8+ TEMRA cells were enriched by FACS. Blood was collected in EDTA tubes and processed within 24 hours, with PBMCs isolated through density gradient centrifugation. PBMCs destined for TCR sequencing were cryopreserved in liquid nitrogen and later thawed in a 37 °C water bath. The sorted or isolated CD4+, CD8+ and CD8+ TEMRA cells had a purity of 90% or higher. RNA was extracted using the RNeasy kit, and 0.5 to 1 microgram was reverse transcribed with random hexamers. TCR beta CDR3 regions were amplified with the immunoSEQ multiplex PCR assay covering 54 Vbeta and 13 Jbeta segments. Bias from PCR amplification was corrected by using a synthetic template baseline for primer optimization and for computational correction. The original methods were these. Reads were annotated to V, D and J genes per IMGT and analyzed with immunoSEQ Analyzer, keeping only productive sequences. To calculate clonality, Shannon entropy was normalized by log2 of the number of productive unique sequences and then subtracted from one. For each patient and control, public and private clones were evaluated within the 100 most prevalent clones. Clones were defined as Susac-specific when absent from the healthy and MS cohorts, from about 1,100 published viral clones and from other ImmuneACCESS disease sequences. In TCRdb, the public reads were trimmed at Q25 with fastp and aligned with MiXCR, with productive beta chains retained. Entries are consolidated by CDR3 protein sequence, retaining the most common genes and DNA. These V and J calls rely on TCRdb rather than the paper's analysis. Present in this sample are hundreds of thousands of distinct CDR3 sequences, about 89% of which were seen just once. The top ten constitute less than 0.2% of the sample.

Taken from cysteine to phenylalanine, the CDR3 has 11 residues. The retained sequence is limited to the CDR3, 33 bases, with the frame set at the first base. At the junction V is shortened by 4 bases and J by 15 bases; bases outside the gene matches: 9. From a lookup of the germline V gene, CDR1 and CDR2 are SQVTM and ANQGSEA. This TCR came from a human donor with multiple sclerosis. Here the chain combines TRBV29-1 and TRBJ2-1, and 7 junctional nucleotides match TRBD2. The specimen sequenced was CD8+ T cells from PBMCs. In nucleotide form, the sequence is TGCAGCGTTGGGGACCAAGGGAGGGGGTTCTTC. This is translated as CSVGDQGRGFF.